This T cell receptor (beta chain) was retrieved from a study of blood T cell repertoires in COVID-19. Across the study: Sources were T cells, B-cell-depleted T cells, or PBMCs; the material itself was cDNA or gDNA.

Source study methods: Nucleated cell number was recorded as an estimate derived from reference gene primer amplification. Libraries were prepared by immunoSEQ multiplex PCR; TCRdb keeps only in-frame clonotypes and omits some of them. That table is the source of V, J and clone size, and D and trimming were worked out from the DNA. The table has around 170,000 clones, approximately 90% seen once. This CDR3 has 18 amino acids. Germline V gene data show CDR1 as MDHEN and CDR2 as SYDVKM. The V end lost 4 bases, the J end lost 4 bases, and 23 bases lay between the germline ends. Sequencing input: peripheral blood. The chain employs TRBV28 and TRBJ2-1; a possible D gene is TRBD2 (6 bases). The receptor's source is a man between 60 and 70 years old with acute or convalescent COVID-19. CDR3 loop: CASSSTPGDGRKYNEQFF. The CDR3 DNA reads TGTGCCAGCAGTTCAACGCCGGGGGACGGAAGGAAGTACAATGAGCAGTTCTTC.